Following are 23 T cell receptor beta chains from one sample sequenced in a study of cytomegalovirus exposure and HLA in healthy donors. Both 60 Vbeta primers and 13 Jbeta primers went into the PCR. Here immunoSEQ multiplex PCR was the method, and the copy in TCRdb shows in-frame clones only, minus some. The sample has about 160,000 clones, 65% to 80% seen once; the top ten hold 3.5% to 5.5%. Source material: PBMCs. The receptors here all came from a man between 40 and 49 years old in good health and CMV-seronegative.

J is TRBJ2-7 and V is TRBV9; 15 bases map to TRBD2. V shed 0 bases, J shed 6 bases, and the junction held 4 bases outside the gene matches. This CDR3 has 16 amino acids. Germline values: CDR1 SGDLS, CDR2 YYNGEE. Here the CDR3 DNA reads TGTGCCAGCAGCGTAGGGACTAGCGGGGGGGCGAGCGAGCAGTACTTC. Translating gives CASSVGTSGGASEQYF.

The chain recombines TRBV11-2 with TRBJ2-7, with TRBD1 identical over 9 bases. In germline, CDR1 is SGHAT, CDR2 FQNNGV. CDR3 size: 14 residues. With 5 bases clipped from V and 0 bases from J, the junction kept 2 bases outside the gene matches. Written as DNA, the CDR3 is TGTGCCAGCAGCATACAGGGGGCCTCCTACGAGCAGTACTTC. Amino acids: CASSIQGASYEQYF.

This clone showed up just once. The CDR3 DNA follows: TGTGCCATCACTGGACTGGCGGGGTCAGATTACAATGAGCAGTTCTTC. This gives the protein CAITGLAGSDYNEQFF. This chain uses TRBV10-3 with TRBJ2-1, with D perhaps matching TRBD2 (6 bases). The V gene lost 7 bases and the J gene lost 4 bases, with 20 bases spanning the gap. Germline assignment: CDR1 ENHRY and CDR2 SYGVKD. CDR3 length: 16 amino acids.

The chain links TRBV7-6 to TRBJ2-7; 10 positions match TRBD2. Germline lookup yields CDR1 SGHVS and CDR2 FNYEAQ. After removal of 1 base from V and 4 bases from J, the junction contained 10 bases not matched to a gene. This CDR3 contains 17 residues. The CDR3 DNA reads as TGTGCCAGCAGCTTAGTCTTAGCGGGGGGCCCTTCGTACGAGCAGTACTTC. Its protein product is CASSLVLAGGPSYEQYF.

This clone was observed a few times. The chain carries TRBV29-1 and TRBJ1-1; D remains unclear. Trimming cost V 8 bases and J 0 bases, with 10 bases left between them. CDR1 and CDR2 (germline): SQVTM, ANQGSEA. The CDR3 extends over 12 amino acids. Here the CDR3 reads CSLLGVNTEAFF. The CDR3 nucleotides are TGCAGCCTCTTAGGAGTGAACACTGAAGCTTTCTTT.

This clone has a handful of counts. The V and J genes are TRBV6-1 and TRBJ1-6; TRBD1 is a possible D gene (5 bases). Germline CDR1 reads MNHNS; CDR2 reads SASEGT. CDR3 length equals 13 residues. V was shortened by 3 bases and J by 5 bases, with 5 bases between the two germline ends. CDR3 in amino acids: CASSDRDNSPLHF. The DNA of the CDR3 is TGTGCCAGCAGTGACAGGGATAATTCACCCCTCCACTTT.

The rearrangement links TRBV5-1 to TRBJ1-1, with D perhaps matching TRBD1 (5 bases). CDR1 is SGHRS, CDR2 YFSETQ, per germline. This CDR3 has 12 residues. V gave up 0 bases and J gave up 9 bases, with 9 bases separating them. This CDR3 is CASSLDQGKAFF. The CDR3 nucleotides read TGCGCCAGCAGCTTGGATCAGGGCAAAGCTTTCTTT. The full variable domain, in which reference TRBV5-1 and TRBJ1-1 provide the parts outside the CDR3, is KAGVTQTPRYLIKTRGQQVTLSCSPISGHRSVSWYQQTPGQGLQFLFEYFSETQRNKGNFPGRFSGRQFSNSRSEMNVSTLELGDSALYLCASSLDQGKAFFGQGTRLTVV.

The chain combines TRBV4-2 with TRBJ2-7, with D perhaps matching TRBD1 (5 bases). The length of the CDR3 is 15 residues. Germline loops: CDR1 LGHNA, CDR2 YNFKEQ. V lost 0 bases to trimming and J lost 2 bases, with 11 bases between them. The CDR3 is CASSQDAGSAYEQYF. CDR3 DNA: TGTGCCAGCAGCCAAGATGCAGGGTCCGCCTACGAGCAGTACTTC.

V gene TRBV19 combines with J gene TRBJ1-2; TRBD1 aligns across 9 bases. Germline values: CDR1 LNHDA, CDR2 SQIVND (reference sequence). The trim removed 5 bases at V and 4 bases at J, leaving 8 bases unmatched. The CDR3 loop spans 15 amino acids. In DNA form, the CDR3 reads TGTGCCAGTAGTCGGGACAGGGCCCGATCCTATGGCTACACCTTC. Its translation: CASSRDRARSYGYTF.

The chain uses TRBV29-1 and TRBJ2-2; D is uncertain. The CDR3 extends over 13 amino acids. Trimming cost V 5 bases and J 0 bases, with 7 bases left between them. Germline V lookup: CDR1 SQVTM, CDR2 ANQGSEA. The CDR3 here is CSVSVANTGELFF. CDR3 in DNA: TGCAGCGTTTCGGTGGCGAACACCGGGGAGCTGTTTTTT.

Note on this clone: The sample carries other DNA sequences with the same CDR3. The rearrangement uses TRBV9 and TRBJ2-7; D might be TRBD2 (7 bases). CDR1 SGDLS and CDR2 YYNGEE come from the germline V gene. The CDR3 is 14 residues long. The V end lost 3 bases, the J end lost 4 bases, and 14 bases lay between the germline ends. The chain's CDR3 is CASSAGGGAYEQYF. CDR3 nucleotide sequence: TGTGCCAGCAGCGCAGGAGGGGGGGCATACGAGCAGTACTTC.

This clone occurred a few times. The chain joins TRBV2 to TRBJ1-5; no clear D. V dropped 8 bases and J dropped 1 base, with 12 bases sitting between them. Germline V lookup: CDR1 SNHLY, CDR2 FYNNEI. The CDR3 sequence is 14 residues long. CDR3 nucleotides: TGTGCCAGCTCGGCGGCGGGGAGCAATCAGCCCCAGCATTTT. Residues: CASSAAGSNQPQHF.

Only a few counts were recorded for this clone. The chain carries TRBV11-2 and TRBJ2-7; TRBD2 is a possible D gene (6 bases). Trimming shortened V by 3 bases and J by 3 bases, and 12 bases separated the two germline ends. The CDR3 runs 14 residues. The germline V gene has CDR1 SGHAT and CDR2 FQNNGV. CDR3 DNA: TGTGCCAGCAGCTTCCGGGACTTAAACTACGAGCAGTACTTC. Protein product: CASSFRDLNYEQYF.

The chain has TRBV19 and TRBJ2-7, with a tentative D call TRBD1 (5 bases). Trimming removed 7 bases at V and 3 bases at J, with 13 bases between. This CDR3 comprises 13 residues. From germline, CDR1 is LNHDA and CDR2 SQIVND (reference sequence). CDR3 DNA sequence: TGTGCCAGTATCGGGCGAGACAGCTACGAGCAGTACTTC. Translated, it gives CASIGRDSYEQYF.

V and J are TRBV7-2 and TRBJ2-1, with TRBD2 matching over 10 bases. The ends lost 1 base at V and 4 bases at J; junction bases unmatched: 4. CDR3 length: 16 residues. Looked up from germline, CDR1 is SGHTA and CDR2 is FQGNSA. The CDR3 sequence: CASSLGGLAVYNEQFF. In DNA form, the CDR3 reads TGTGCCAGCAGCTTAGGCGGACTAGCGGTATACAATGAGCAGTTCTTC.

This chain uses TRBV4-3 with TRBJ1-4; D might be TRBD1 (5 bases). Germline V gives CDR1 LGHNA, CDR2 YSLEER. V lost 2 bases, J lost 7 bases, and 14 bases lay in between. The CDR3 loop spans 15 amino acids. CDR3 nucleotides: TGCGCCAGCAGCCAAAGCGGGACTCGGAGTGAAAAACTGTTTTTT. Residues: CASSQSGTRSEKLFF.

This sequence joins TRBV7-6 and TRBJ2-3; TRBD2 agrees at 7 bases. CDR3 length: 16 amino acids. Germline CDR1 SGHVS, CDR2 FNYEAQ. J lost 4 bases, V lost 1 base, and 8 bases had no gene match. CDR3 residues: CASSLVSRGGSDTQYF. CDR3 bases: TGTGCCAGCAGCTTAGTCAGCCGGGGAGGGTCAGATACGCAGTATTTT.

This clone was observed a single time. The V call is TRBV6-5, the J call TRBJ1-1; TRBD1 matches at 7 bases. Germline CDR1 reads MNHEY; CDR2 reads SVGAGI. V lost 5 bases, J lost 6 bases, and 9 bases stayed unmatched. The CDR3 has 14 amino acids. CDR3 nucleotides: TGTGCCAGCAGTCGAGGGGGCAAGGGGGCTGAAGCTTTCTTT. This gives the protein CASSRGGKGAEAFF.

The chain combines TRBV13 with TRBJ1-2; 10 bases fit TRBD1. Germline V gene data show CDR1 as PRHDT and CDR2 as FYEKMQ (reference sequence). CDR3 size: 14 residues. V lost 3 bases and J lost 8; bases outside the gene matches: 6. The CDR3 coding sequence is TGTGCCAGCAGCTTTTCTGGGACAGGGGTCGGCTACACCTTC. Translated: CASSFSGTGVGYTF. The variable domain in full, with the rest retrieved from reference TRBV13 and TRBJ1-2, is AAGVIQSPRHLIKEKRETATLKCYPIPRHDTVYWYQQGPGQDPQFLISFYEKMQSDKGSIPDRFSAQQFSDYHSELNMSSLELGDSALYFCASSFSGTGVGYTFGSGTRLTVV.

The chain is built from TRBV4-2 and TRBJ1-1, with 7 bases that match TRBD1. Germline CDR1 is LGHNA and CDR2 is YNFKEQ. The CDR3 has 15 amino acids. J gave up 0 bases and V 4 bases, and 5 bases lay outside the gene matches. CDR3 residues: CASSPQGFMNTEAFF. The CDR3 DNA reads as TGTGCCAGCAGCCCACAGGGGTTTATGAACACTGAAGCTTTCTTT.

This rearrangement joins TRBV11-2 to TRBJ2-7; TRBD1 might be the D (6 bases). Germline CDR1 is SGHAT and CDR2 is FQNNGV. Trimming left V 5 bases short and J 6 bases short, with 11 bases between. This CDR3 contains 12 residues. This CDR3 reads CASSPDRLEQYF. CDR3 bases: TGTGCCAGCAGCCCCGACAGGCTCGAGCAGTACTTC.

J is TRBJ2-5 and V is TRBV30, with TRBD2 matching over 9 bases. This CDR3 comprises 15 residues. The ends lost 3 bases at V and 5 bases at J; junction bases unmatched: 10. The V gene's germline CDR1 is GTSNPN and CDR2 SVGIG (reference sequence). The CDR3 region has the DNA TGTGCCTGGAGGTCCGGCGGGGGGGCCGGGGAGACCCAGTACTTC. Its protein is CAWRSGGGAGETQYF.

V gene TRBV9 combines with J gene TRBJ1-2, with TRBD1 as a possible D gene (5 bases). Germline V lookup: CDR1 SGDLS, CDR2 YYNGEE. The V end was cut by 3 bases, the J end by 5 bases, with 8 bases between. The CDR3 runs 12 residues. The CDR3 reads CASSARQYGYTF. The CDR3 nucleotides read TGTGCCAGCAGCGCCCGACAGTATGGCTACACCTTC.